Detailed here is one T cell receptor beta chain. Its antigen is unknown. Tagging with unique molecular identifiers was applied to individual cDNA molecules. TCRdb itself ran the 5' RACE reads through MiXCR, one entry per CDR3 protein. The sample lists about 56,000 distinct CDR3 sequences; about 10% were seen once. In germline, CDR1 is SEHNR, CDR2 FQNEAQ (reference sequence). The V and J ends lost 7 bases and 6 bases respectively, with 7 bases between them. The CDR3 length is 11 residues. This sample is drawn from a study of early T cells in non-severe SARS-CoV-2 infection. Across the whole study: The input, bulk RNA from unsorted whole blood, was sequenced, and chains were unpaired. Overall study findings and caveats: Anti-spike CD8 responses were favored by VDJdb matching, which missed private and CD4 specificities.

This TCR derives from an adult who was a healthcare worker with PCR-confirmed SARS-CoV-2 infection or an uninfected control (not recorded which). The sample comprised whole blood. The chain links TRBV7-9 to TRBJ2-1, with D hard to call. The DNA for the CDR3 is TGTGCCAGCACCCTTGGCAATGAGCAGTTCTTC. Its translation: CASTLGNEQFF.